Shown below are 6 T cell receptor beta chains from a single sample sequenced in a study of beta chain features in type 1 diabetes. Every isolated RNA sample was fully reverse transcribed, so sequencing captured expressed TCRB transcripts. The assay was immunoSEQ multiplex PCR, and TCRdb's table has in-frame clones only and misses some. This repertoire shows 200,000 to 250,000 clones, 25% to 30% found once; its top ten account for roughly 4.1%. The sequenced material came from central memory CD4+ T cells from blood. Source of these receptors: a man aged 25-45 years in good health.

The CDR3 nucleotides are TGTGCCAGCTCGAGAGGAGGGGAGCTGTTTTTT. As protein: CASSRGGELFF. The chain links TRBV18 to TRBJ2-2, with D uncertain. Germline assignment: CDR1 KGHSH and CDR2 LQKENI. The CDR3 loop spans 11 amino acids. Trimming left V 6 bases short and J 8 bases short, with 7 bases between.

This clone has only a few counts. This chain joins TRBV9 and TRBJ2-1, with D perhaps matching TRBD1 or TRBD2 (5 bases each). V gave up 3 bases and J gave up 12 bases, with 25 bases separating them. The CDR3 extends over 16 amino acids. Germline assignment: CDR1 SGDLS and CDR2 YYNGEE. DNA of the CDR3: TGTGCCAGCAGCGCAACCGCCGGGACGGAACCGCAAGGGCAGTTCTTC. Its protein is CASSATAGTEPQGQFF.

CDR3 nucleotide sequence: TGTGCCAGCAGGAAAGGGGGGTATCCCACAGATACGCAGTATTTT. Its translation: CASRKGGYPTDTQYF. The chain uses TRBV2 and TRBJ2-3; D may match TRBD1 or TRBD2 (6 bases each). The V gene lost 6 bases and the J gene lost 2 bases, with 15 bases spanning the gap. The CDR3 sequence is 15 residues long. Germline-derived CDR1 and CDR2 are SNHLY and FYNNEI.

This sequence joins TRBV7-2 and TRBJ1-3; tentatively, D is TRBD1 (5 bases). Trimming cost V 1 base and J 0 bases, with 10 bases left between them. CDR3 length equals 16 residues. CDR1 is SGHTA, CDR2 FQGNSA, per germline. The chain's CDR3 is CASSLGRAISGNTIYF. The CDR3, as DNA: TGTGCCAGCAGCTTAGGCAGGGCGATCTCTGGAAACACCATATATTTT.

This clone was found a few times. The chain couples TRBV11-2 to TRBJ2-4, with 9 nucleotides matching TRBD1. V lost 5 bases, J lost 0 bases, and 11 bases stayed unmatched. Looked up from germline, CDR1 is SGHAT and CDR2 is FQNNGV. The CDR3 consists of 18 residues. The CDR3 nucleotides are TGTGCCAGCAGCGGTGGGACAGGGTTATTGGGAGCCAAAAACATTCAGTACTTC. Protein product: CASSGGTGLLGAKNIQYF.

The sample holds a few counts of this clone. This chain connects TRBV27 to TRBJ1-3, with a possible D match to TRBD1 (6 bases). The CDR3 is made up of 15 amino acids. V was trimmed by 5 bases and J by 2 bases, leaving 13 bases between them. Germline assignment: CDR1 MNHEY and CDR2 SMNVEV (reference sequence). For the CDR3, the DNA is TGTGCCAGCAGTGCTTCGGGGGCGGCTGGAAACACCATATATTTT. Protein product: CASSASGAAGNTIYF.